This TCR beta chain was found in a study of shared clonotypes between healthy human individuals. Overall study findings and caveats: Some naive CD4 clonotypes, around 4.7%, turned up in common across several donors.

Germline assignment: CDR1 GTSNPN and CDR2 SVGIG (reference sequence). The V end lost 4 bases, the J end lost 0 bases, and 11 bases lay between the germline ends. The CDR3 is 14 residues long. Of note for this clone: Its antigen is not known.

CD4+ cell separation produced CD45RA+ naive and CD45RA-negative memory subsets. The assay was carried out at the deep level. Assay: immunoSEQ multiplex PCR; the TCRdb copy retains only in-frame clones and omits some. This table has about a million clones, about 75% appearing once. The sample taken for sequencing was memory CD4+ T cells sorted from blood. Subset specified: CD45RA-negative fraction. This chain links TRBV30 with TRBJ2-3; maybe TRBD1 (5 bases). The receptor comes from a man aged 18 to 29 in good health. The CDR3 nucleotides read TGTGCCTGGAAACAGGCCACTAGCACAGATACGCAGTATTTT. Translation: CAWKQATSTDTQYF.